This T cell receptor (beta chain) was observed in a study of response to subunit inactivated influenza vaccine. A word on this clonotype: Antigen unknown.

Each CDR3 protein gets one entry after TCRdb re-called the RT-PCR reads with MiXCR. This table holds approximately 500,000 distinct CDR3 sequences, approximately 15% found once. General study points: Each seasonal influenza vaccination recruits few new T cells, the authors suggested.

The germline CDR1 and CDR2 sequences are MGHDK and SYGVNS. This CDR3 spans 17 amino acids. The V segment lost 4 bases and the J segment 6 bases; nucleotides outside the gene matches: 11. The rearrangement uses TRBV25-1 and TRBJ2-2; TRBD2 agrees at 10 bases. The TCR comes from a man aged 50 or older who received an inactivated influenza vaccine. The specimen comprised PBMCs from blood, sampled less than 13 days after vaccination. CDR3 sequence: CASSAPGLAPWAGELFF. The CDR3 bases are TGTGCCAGCAGTGCCCCGGGACTAGCGCCTTGGGCCGGGGAGCTGTTTTTT.